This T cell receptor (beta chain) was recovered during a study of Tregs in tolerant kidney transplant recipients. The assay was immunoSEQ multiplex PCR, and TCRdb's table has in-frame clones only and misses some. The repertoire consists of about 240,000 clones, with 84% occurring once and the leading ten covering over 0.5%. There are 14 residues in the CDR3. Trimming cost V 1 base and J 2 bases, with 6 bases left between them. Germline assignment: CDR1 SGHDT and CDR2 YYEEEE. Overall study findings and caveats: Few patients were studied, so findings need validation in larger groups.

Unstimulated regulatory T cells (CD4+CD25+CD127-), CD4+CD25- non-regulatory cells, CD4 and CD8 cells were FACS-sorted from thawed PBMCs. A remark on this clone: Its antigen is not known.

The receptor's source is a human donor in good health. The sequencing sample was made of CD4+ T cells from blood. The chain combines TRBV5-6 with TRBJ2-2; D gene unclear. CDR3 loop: CASSLRPNTGELFF. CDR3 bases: TGTGCCAGCAGCTTGCGGCCAAACACCGGGGAGCTGTTTTTT.